Here is one TCR beta chain with its context. The antigen is not known. A single record per CDR3 protein comes from TCRdb applying MiXCR to the reads. The sample lists roughly 990,000 distinct CDR3 sequences; around 29% were seen once. The source of the sample is a study of T cell repertoires in cytomegalovirus infection. Study as a whole: CMV infection together with matching HLA type was indicated by public TCR beta signatures.

Germline CDR1 LGHNA, CDR2 YSLEER. V lost 0 bases and J 7 bases, leaving 13 bases between the germline ends. The CDR3 sequence is 15 residues long. The sequence derives from a human donor in good health (CMV status not recorded). Some clones in this sample may be carry-over from other donors' samples. The specimen comprised cultured CD8+ T cells from PBMCs, sampled from culture after CMV antigen stimulation. This rearrangement joins TRBV4-3 to TRBJ1-5; D ambiguous. CDR3 nucleotide sequence: TGCGCCAGCAGCCAAGATAGGCGTGAGCGACAGCCCCAGCATTTT. Translation gives CASSQDRRERQPQHF.